The rows below give T cell receptor beta chains drawn from one sample of a study of T cells in Graves' hyperthyroidism and ophthalmopathy. TCRdb ran MiXCR on the multiplex PCR reads and lists one entry per CDR3 protein. The table has roughly 700,000 distinct CDR3 sequences, approximately 14% seen once. The sample comprised blood. Every receptor here comes from a woman under 30 with Graves' hyperthyroidism. Both conserved end residues are part of each CDR3. D genes are given only for firm matches. A row's size may be missing; if present it is once, few, many or a size class.

NA	TRBD2	17	TRBV7-9	TRBJ2-7	TGTGCCAGCAGCTGGGGACTAGCGGGAGGTACCTCCTACGAGCAGTACTTC	CASSWGLAGGTSYEQYF
many	NA	13	TRBV27	TRBJ1-1	TGTGCCAGCAGCTTAAGCTGGGGAACTGAAGCTTTCTTT	CASSLSWGTEAFF
many	NA	16	TRBV28	TRBJ2-1	TGTGCCAGCAGCCCCCGGAATCCCAAACTCTACAATGAGCAGTTCTTC	CASSPRNPKLYNEQFF
many	NA	14	TRBV11-2	TRBJ2-4	TGTGCCAGCAGCCCTGCCCCAGGCTGGGACATTCAGTACTTC	CASSPAPGWDIQYF
NA	TRBD2	15	TRBV29-1	TRBJ2-5	TGCAGCGTGGGACGTAGCGGGAGAGGAGGGGAGACCCAGTACTTC	CSVGRSGRGGETQYF
many	NA	13	TRBV28	TRBJ2-7	TGTGCCAGCAGCTTAGAACTGCCCTACGAGCAGTACTTC	CASSLELPYEQYF
many	NA	14	TRBV12-3/TRBV12-4	TRBJ1-5	TGTGCCAGCAGTTTTTGGGGCCCTAATCAGCCCCAGCATTTT	CASSFWGPNQPQHF
many	TRBD1	14	TRBV6-1	TRBJ1-1	TGTGCCAGCAGCCTTTACCCGGGACAGACTGAAGCTTTCTTT	CASSLYPGQTEAFF
few	NA	16	TRBV6-2/TRBV6-3	TRBJ1-2	TGTGCCAGCAGTTATCTGATGGACAGACCTAACTATGGCTACACCTTC	CASSYLMDRPNYGYTF
many	TRBD2	18	TRBV11-2	TRBJ2-7	TGTGCCAGCAGCTTAGCCCTAGTCGGGGGTAGCGGGAATTACGAGCAGTACTTC	CASSLALVGGSGNYEQYF
many	NA	15	TRBV7-8	TRBJ1-2	TGTGCCTCTACCGACAGGACGGTCGGGAACTATGGCTACACCTTC	CASTDRTVGNYGYTF
NA	NA	14	TRBV20-1	TRBJ1-2	TGCAGTGCTAAAGTGGGGCCAGGGGCGTATGGCTACACCTTC	CSAKVGPGAYGYTF
many	TRBD1	16	TRBV27	TRBJ1-2	TGTGCCAGCAGTTTCTCCGGGACAGGGAACCTCTATGGCTACACCTTC	CASSFSGTGNLYGYTF
many	NA	12	TRBV11-2	TRBJ2-2	TGTGCCAGCAGCTCAAGCACCGGGGAGCTGTTTTTT	CASSSSTGELFF
few	NA	13	TRBV3-1	TRBJ2-1	TGTGCCAGCAGCCCGGCTGGGCAAAATGAGCAGTTCTTC	CASSPAGQNEQFF